Below are 18 T cell receptor beta chains sequenced from a single sample in a study of CD8 T cells in Susac syndrome (dated by TCRdb to about 2019). The library was obtained by the immunoSEQ multiplex PCR assay. RNA was extracted using the RNeasy kit, and about 0.45 to 1 microgram was reverse transcribed with random hexamers. The raw public reads went through TCRdb reprocessing: fastp at Q25, MiXCR clone calling, in-frame beta chains kept. For every CDR3 protein sequence, its rows merge into one entry that carries the most common genes and DNA. In this sample the table shows about 400,000 distinct CDR3 sequences, approximately 85% of which occur a single time. About 0.12% of the sample is in the top ten clones. The sequenced sample was CD8+ T cells from PBMCs. Source of these receptors: a human donor with multiple sclerosis.

The chain uses TRBV7-9 and TRBJ2-7; D could derive from TRBD1 or TRBD2 (5 bases each). The V gene lost 5 bases and the J gene lost 5 bases, with 22 bases spanning the gap. Per the germline V gene, CDR1 is SEHNR and CDR2 is FQNEAQ (reference sequence). The CDR3 spans 16 residues. The CDR3 DNA sequence: TGTGCCAGCAGCCCGAGGGATGGGGATACGGACAACGAGCAGTACTTC. It codes for CASSPRDGDTDNEQYF.

The CDR3 reads CAWSVSPGYGTEAFF. The DNA for the CDR3 is TGTGCCTGGAGTGTGTCTCCAGGGTATGGCACTGAAGCTTTCTTT. The gene calls are TRBV30 and TRBJ1-1, with TRBD1 as a possible D gene (5 bases). There are 15 residues in the CDR3. V was pared by 0 bases and J by 4 bases, with 15 bases between. Germline CDR1 and CDR2: GTSNPN and SVGIG (reference sequence).

This rearrangement joins TRBV6-1 to TRBJ2-7; D tentatively reads TRBD1 or TRBD2 (6 bases each). V was cut by 2 bases and J by 0 bases, with 14 bases left in between. The germline gives CDR1 MNHNS, CDR2 SASEGT. CDR3 length: 16 residues. CDR3 nucleotides: TGTGCCAGCAGTGAATGGCACGGGGGCCTCTCCTACGAGCAGTACTTC. Translating it yields CASSEWHGGLSYEQYF.

This chain connects TRBV3-1 to TRBJ2-7; 8 nucleotides agree with TRBD2. CDR1 and CDR2 from the germline V gene are LGHDT and YNNKEL (reference sequence). CDR3 length: 13 amino acids. V lost 4 bases and J lost 5; bases outside the gene matches: 4. The CDR3, as DNA: TGTGCCAGCAGCCGACTAGCGCAAGACGAGCAGTACTTC. Protein product: CASSRLAQDEQYF.

The rearrangement joins TRBV28 to TRBJ2-6; 8 bases line up with TRBD1. The CDR3 sequence is 16 residues long. Trimming at V came to 4 bases and at J to 2 bases, leaving 4 bases not matched to a gene. Germline V gene data show CDR1 as MDHEN and CDR2 as SYDVKM. The CDR3 spells CASSSKDRAGANVLTF. DNA for the CDR3: TGTGCCAGCAGTTCAAAGGACAGGGCTGGGGCCAACGTCCTGACTTTC.

The chain has TRBV7-9 and TRBJ2-7; unclear D gene. With 5 bases removed from V and 2 bases from J, the gap between germline ends came to 16 bases. Germline CDR1 and CDR2: SEHNR and FQNEAQ (reference sequence). This CDR3 is built from 15 residues. CDR3: CASSTRLSPAYEQYF. Here the CDR3 DNA reads TGTGCCAGCAGCACACGACTCTCACCCGCCTACGAGCAGTACTTC.

This clonotype has only one observation. CDR3 amino acids: CASSGPRESYEQYF. CDR3 DNA sequence: TGTGCCAGCAGCGGCCCCCGGGAATCCTACGAGCAGTACTTC. V usage is TRBV3-1 and J usage is TRBJ2-7; TRBD2 is a possible D gene (5 bases). Germline CDR1 LGHDT, CDR2 YNNKEL (reference sequence). V lost 5 bases, J lost 1 base, and 12 bases lay in between. The CDR3 sequence is 14 residues long.

This chain connects TRBV12-3 or TRBV12-4 to TRBJ1-3; the match to TRBD1 covers 7 bases. V trimming: 3 bases; J trimming: 4 bases; junction bases outside the gene matches: 6. This CDR3 spans 15 amino acids. DNA of the CDR3: TGTGCCAGCAGTTTCGAGGGGGCGTACGGAAACACCATATATTTT. Translated, it gives CASSFEGAYGNTIYF.

V usage is TRBV18 and J usage is TRBJ2-1; D might be TRBD1 (6 bases). The CDR3 length is 15 residues. The germline gives CDR1 KGHSH, CDR2 LQKENI. The V gene lost 1 base and the J gene lost 8 bases, with 15 bases spanning the gap. CDR3 sequence reads: CASSPQTGINYEQFF. CDR3 nucleotides: TGTGCCAGCTCACCACAAACAGGGATCAATTATGAGCAGTTCTTC.

This clonotype has just a few counts. The V and J genes are TRBV6-5 and TRBJ2-3; TRBD1 agrees at 9 bases. Trimming at V came to 5 bases and at J to 0 bases, leaving 6 bases not matched to a gene. CDR1 MNHEY and CDR2 SVGAGI come from the germline V gene. This CDR3 has 16 residues. CDR3 protein: CASSLQGARSTDTQYF. The DNA of the CDR3 is TGTGCCAGCAGTCTACAGGGGGCGAGAAGCACAGATACGCAGTATTTT.

This rearrangement joins TRBV7-8 to TRBJ1-1; a possible D gene is TRBD1 (5 bases). CDR1 and CDR2 from the germline V gene are SGHVS and FQNEAQ. The CDR3 is made up of 15 amino acids. Trimming cost V 0 bases and J 4 bases, with 12 bases left between them. The CDR3 DNA reads as TGTGCCAGCAGCTTAGCAGGGGAGGGTGTCACTGAAGCTTTCTTT. This encodes CASSLAGEGVTEAFF.

The chain has TRBV12-3 or TRBV12-4 and TRBJ1-1, with TRBD1 matching over 7 bases. Germline trimming cut 7 bases from V and 2 bases from J; bases unmatched to any gene: 7. The CDR3 length is 14 residues. In DNA, the CDR3 is TGTGCCAGCACCATCGGGACAGAAAACACTGAAGCTTTCTTT. The encoded protein is CASTIGTENTEAFF.

V usage is TRBV6-4 and J usage is TRBJ2-1, with 9 positions matching TRBD2. The CDR3 totals 14 residues. Germline trimming cut 0 bases from V and 7 bases from J; bases unmatched to any gene: 1. CDR1 and CDR2 (germline): MRHNA, SNTAGT. As DNA, the CDR3 is TGTGCCAGCAGTGACTCGGCGGGAGGGAATGAGCAGTTCTTC. Amino acids: CASSDSAGGNEQFF.

The chain recombines TRBV27 with TRBJ2-2; the D is unclear. Trimming cost V 6 bases and J 6 bases, with 8 bases left between them. From germline, CDR1 is MNHEY and CDR2 SMNVEV (reference sequence). The CDR3 has 12 amino acids. The CDR3 DNA sequence: TGTGCCAGCAGCCCCCATCCCGGGGAGCTGTTTTTT. As protein: CASSPHPGELFF.

The chain combines TRBV27 with TRBJ2-7; D possibly corresponds to TRBD2 (5 bases). V gave up 5 bases and J gave up 2 bases, with 16 bases separating them. The germline CDR1 and CDR2 sequences are MNHEY and SMNVEV (reference sequence). The CDR3 loop spans 15 amino acids. The CDR3 loop reads CASSPQTGIAYEQYF. In nucleotides, the CDR3 is TGTGCCAGCAGTCCCCAGACGGGGATAGCCTACGAGCAGTACTTC.

This clonotype showed up just once. V is TRBV6-1 and J is TRBJ2-7, with 8 bases identical to TRBD2. There are 15 residues in the CDR3. Germline V lookup: CDR1 MNHNS, CDR2 SASEGT. Germline trimming cut 7 bases from V and 0 bases from J; bases unmatched to any gene: 8. CDR3 region: CASKLADDTSYEQYF. The CDR3 nucleotides read TGTGCCAGCAAACTAGCGGACGACACCTCCTACGAGCAGTACTTC.

The gene calls are TRBV29-1 and TRBJ1-1; 7 nucleotides align to TRBD1. Germline lookup yields CDR1 SQVTM and CDR2 ANQGSEA. This CDR3 region has 11 residues. V gave up 4 bases and J gave up 10 bases; unmatched junction bases: 6. The DNA of the CDR3 is TGCAGCGTTGTAGCTTCAGGGGGAGCTTTCTTT. The encoded protein is CSVVASGGAFF.

The rearrangement joins TRBV4-2 to TRBJ1-2, with 7 bases fitting TRBD1. The CDR3 has 17 residues. CDR1 is LGHNA and CDR2 is YNFKEQ in the germline V gene. The ends lost 0 bases at V and 6 bases at J; junction bases unmatched: 13. This CDR3 reads CASSQDRRWEGGHGYTF. CDR3 bases: TGTGCCAGCAGCCAAGATCGGAGATGGGAAGGGGGCCATGGCTACACCTTC.